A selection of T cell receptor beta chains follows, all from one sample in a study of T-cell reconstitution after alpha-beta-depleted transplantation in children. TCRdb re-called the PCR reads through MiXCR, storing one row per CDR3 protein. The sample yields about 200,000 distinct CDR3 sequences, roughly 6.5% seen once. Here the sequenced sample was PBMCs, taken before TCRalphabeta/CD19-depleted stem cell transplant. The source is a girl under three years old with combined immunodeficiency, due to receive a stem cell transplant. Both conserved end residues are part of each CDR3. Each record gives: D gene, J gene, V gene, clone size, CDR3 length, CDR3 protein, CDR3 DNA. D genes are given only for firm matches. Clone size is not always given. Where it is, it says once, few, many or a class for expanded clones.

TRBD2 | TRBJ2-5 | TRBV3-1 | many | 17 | CASSQRALAGWGETQYF | TGTGCCAGCAGCCAAAGAGCACTAGCGGGATGGGGGGAGACCCAGTACTTC
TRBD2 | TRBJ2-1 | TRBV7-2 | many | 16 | CASSLGPAGGPSEQFF | TGTGCCAGCAGCTTAGGCCCGGCGGGAGGGCCGAGTGAGCAGTTCTTC
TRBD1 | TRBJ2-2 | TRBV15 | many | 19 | CATSRDSRQGAVITGELFF | TGTGCCACCAGCAGAGATTCGAGACAGGGGGCGGTAATCACCGGGGAGCTGTTTTTT
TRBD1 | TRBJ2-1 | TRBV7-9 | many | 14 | CASSLGDRGNEQFF | TGTGCCAGCAGCTTAGGGGACAGGGGTAATGAGCAGTTCTTC
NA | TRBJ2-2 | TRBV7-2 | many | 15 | CASSLSLANTGELFF | TGTGCCAGCAGCTTAAGCCTAGCGAACACCGGGGAGCTGTTTTTT
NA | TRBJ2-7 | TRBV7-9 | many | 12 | CACGGTAYEQYF | TGTGCCTGTGGGGGGACTGCTTACGAGCAGTACTTC
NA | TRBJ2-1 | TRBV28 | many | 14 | CASSPGGNYNEQFF | TGTGCCAGCAGTCCTGGAGGGAATTACAATGAGCAGTTCTTC
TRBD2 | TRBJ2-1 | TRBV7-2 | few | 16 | CASSLSGGSFYNEQFF | TGTGCCAGCAGCTTATCGGGCGGGAGTTTTTACAATGAGCAGTTCTTC
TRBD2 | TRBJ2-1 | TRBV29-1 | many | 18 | CSVEGALAGGLPYNEQFF | TGCAGCGTTGAAGGAGCACTAGCGGGGGGGCTTCCCTACAATGAGCAGTTCTTC
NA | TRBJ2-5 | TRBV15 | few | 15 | CATSRDPGSEETQYF | TGTGCCACCAGCAGAGATCCGGGGTCGGAAGAGACCCAGTACTTC
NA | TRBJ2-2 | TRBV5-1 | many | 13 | CASSLNPTGELFF | TGCGCCAGCAGCTTGAACCCGACCGGGGAGCTGTTTTTT
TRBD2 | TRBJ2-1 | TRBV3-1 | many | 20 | CASSPEGQAGDQVPYNEQFF | TGTGCCAGCAGCCCAGAGGGCCAAGCGGGGGACCAAGTACCCTACAATGAGCAGTTCTTC
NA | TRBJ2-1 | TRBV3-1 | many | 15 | CASSHALRTYNEQFF | TGTGCCAGCAGCCATGCCCTTCGTACCTACAATGAGCAGTTCTTC
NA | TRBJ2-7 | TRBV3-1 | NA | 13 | CASSQDSGYEQYF | TGTGCCAGCAGCCAAGATTCAGGGTACGAGCAGTACTTC
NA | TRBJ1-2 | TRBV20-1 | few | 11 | CSARDGRSYTF | TGCAGTGCTAGGGACGGGAGGAGCTACACCTTC
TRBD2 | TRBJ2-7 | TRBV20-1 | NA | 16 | CCAFTGVPGGSYEQYF | TGCTGTGCATTTACGGGAGTACCGGGAGGGTCATACGAGCAGTACTTC
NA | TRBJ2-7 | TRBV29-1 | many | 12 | CSVELAPHEQYF | TGCAGCGTTGAACTAGCCCCCCACGAGCAGTACTTC
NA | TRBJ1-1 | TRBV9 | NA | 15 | CASSRGGGRNTEAFF | TGTGCCAGCAGCCGCGGCGGAGGACGGAACACTGAAGCTTTCTTT
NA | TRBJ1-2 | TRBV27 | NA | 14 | CASSRITGTYGYTF | TGTGCCAGCAGTCGAATCACAGGAACGTATGGCTACACCTTC
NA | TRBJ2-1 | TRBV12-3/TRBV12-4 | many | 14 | CASSLTGSPNEQFF | TGTGCCAGCAGTTTAACGGGTTCACCCAATGAGCAGTTCTTC
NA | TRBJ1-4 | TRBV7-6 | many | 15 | CASSLTAGTLGKLFF | TGTGCCAGCAGCTTAACAGCTGGTACGTTAGGAAAACTGTTTTTT
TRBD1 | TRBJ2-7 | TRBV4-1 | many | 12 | CASSPTGDEQYF | TGCGCCAGCAGCCCGACAGGGGACGAGCAGTACTTC
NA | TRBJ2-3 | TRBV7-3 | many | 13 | CASSLLGADTQYF | TGTGCCAGCAGCTTATTAGGGGCAGATACGCAGTATTTT
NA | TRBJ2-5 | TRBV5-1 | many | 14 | CASSFWREEETQYF | TGCGCCAGCAGCTTTTGGCGGGAAGAGGAGACCCAGTACTTC
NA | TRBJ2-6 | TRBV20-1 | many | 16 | CSALNPGATGANVLTF | TGCAGTGCTCTGAACCCGGGGGCCACTGGGGCCAACGTCCTGACTTTC
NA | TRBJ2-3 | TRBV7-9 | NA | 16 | CASSLDHSYSTDTQYF | TGTGCCAGCAGCTTAGATCACTCCTATAGCACAGATACGCAGTATTTT
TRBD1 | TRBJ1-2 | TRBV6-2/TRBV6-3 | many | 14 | CASSYPGQGDGYTF | TGTGCCAGCAGTTACCCCGGACAGGGGGATGGCTACACCTTC
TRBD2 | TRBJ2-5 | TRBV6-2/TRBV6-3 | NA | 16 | CASSLNSGRASQTQYF | TGTGCCAGCAGTCTTAACAGCGGGAGGGCCTCCCAGACCCAGTACTTC
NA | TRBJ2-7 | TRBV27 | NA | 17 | CASSYSFWGAVSYEQYF | TGTGCCAGCAGTTACTCTTTTTGGGGAGCGGTGTCCTACGAGCAGTACTTC
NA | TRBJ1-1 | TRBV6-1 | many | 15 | CASRVRTVPNTEAFF | TGTGCCAGCCGTGTTAGGACAGTTCCTAACACTGAAGCTTTCTTT
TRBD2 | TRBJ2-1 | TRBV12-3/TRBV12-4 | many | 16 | CASTGLAGETSKEQFF | TGTGCCAGCACCGGACTAGCGGGCGAAACTAGTAAGGAGCAGTTCTTC
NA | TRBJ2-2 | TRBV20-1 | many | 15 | CSANIRGRNTGELFF | TGCAGTGCTAACATCAGGGGACGGAACACCGGGGAGCTGTTTTTT
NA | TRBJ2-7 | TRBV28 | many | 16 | CASSPTGWGRPYEQYF | TGTGCCAGCAGTCCGACGGGATGGGGGCGCCCCTACGAGCAGTACTTC
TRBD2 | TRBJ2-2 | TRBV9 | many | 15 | CASSVTSAETGELFF | TGTGCCAGCAGCGTGACTAGCGCAGAAACCGGGGAGCTGTTTTTT
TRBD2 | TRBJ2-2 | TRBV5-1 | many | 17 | CASSSGLAGGNTGELFF | TGCGCCAGCAGCTCCGGACTAGCGGGAGGGAACACCGGGGAGCTGTTTTTT
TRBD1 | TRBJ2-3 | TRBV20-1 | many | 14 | CSASRTGGANTQYF | TGCAGTGCTAGCCGGACAGGGGGAGCGAATACGCAGTATTTT
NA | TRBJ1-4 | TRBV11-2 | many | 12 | CASSRSFGKLFF | TGTGCCAGCAGCCGATCGTTCGGAAAACTGTTTTTT
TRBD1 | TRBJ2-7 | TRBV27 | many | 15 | CASSPGTGRFYEQYF | TGTGCCAGCAGTCCAGGGACAGGGAGATTTTACGAGCAGTACTTC